One and the same sample provided the 10 T cell receptor beta chains below, sequenced in a study of blood T cell repertoires in COVID-19 (TCRdb year 2020). Receptor libraries were prepared by the immunoSEQ multiplex PCR assay. TCRdb holds this immuneACCESS table with in-frame rearrangements only. Some clones are missing; in checked studies, unresolved V genes explain under half, and the rest has no known cause. Present in this sample are 250,000 or so clones, 86% of which were seen just once. Of the sample, approximately 2.4% falls within the top ten clones. The sequencing input was PBMCs or T cells enriched from blood (not recorded which). The receptors come from a woman younger than 35 who had recovered from COVID-19.

The J gene is TRBJ1-2, the V gene TRBV10-2; 7 bases agree with TRBD1. Germline loops: CDR1 WSHSY, CDR2 SAAADI. The junction had 2 bases not matched to a gene; V was cut back by 0 bases and J by 4 bases. The CDR3 spans 14 residues. CDR3 nucleotide sequence: TGCGCCAGCAGTGAGTCGACAGGGATCTATGGCTACACCTTC. Protein product: CASSESTGIYGYTF.

V and J are TRBV19 and TRBJ2-1; 7 nucleotides agree with TRBD1. This CDR3 has 14 amino acids. The J segment lost 5 bases and the V segment lost 4 bases, leaving 5 bases of the junction unmatched. Per the germline V gene, CDR1 is LNHDA and CDR2 is SQIVND (reference sequence). Here the CDR3 reads CASSTTGVDNEQFF. DNA for the CDR3: TGTGCCAGTAGTACCACAGGGGTCGACAATGAGCAGTTCTTC.

The CDR3 loop reads CASTGAEDQPQHF. The CDR3, as DNA: TGCGCCAGCACAGGGGCGGAGGATCAGCCCCAGCATTTT. This sequence joins TRBV10-1 and TRBJ1-5, with D possibly TRBD1 on 6 matching bases. The V end was cut by 7 bases, the J end by 5 bases, with 12 bases between. Germline assignment: CDR1 WNHNN and CDR2 SYGVQD (reference sequence). This CDR3 is 13 amino acids long.

The chain combines TRBV7-9 with TRBJ2-3, with a possible D match to TRBD2 (6 bases). This CDR3 is built from 16 residues. CDR1 is SEHNR and CDR2 is FQNEAQ in the germline V gene (reference sequence). V lost 1 base to trimming and J lost 0 bases, with 11 bases between them. The CDR3: CASSLVGGASTDTQYF. As DNA, the CDR3 is TGTGCCAGCAGCTTAGTGGGCGGGGCTAGCACAGATACGCAGTATTTT.

The V call is TRBV29-1, the J call TRBJ1-1; D unclear. CDR3 size: 13 residues. CDR1 is SQVTM, CDR2 ANQGSEA, per germline. Trimming took 4 bases from V and 3 from J, leaving 12 bases between them. The CDR3 here is CSVGSSSDTEAFF. The DNA for the CDR3 is TGCAGCGTTGGTAGCAGCTCCGACACTGAAGCTTTCTTT. Filled out from reference TRBV29-1 and TRBJ1-1, the complete variable domain reads SAVISQKPSRDICQRGTSLTIQCQVDSQVTMMFWYRQQPGQSLTLIATANQGSEATYESGFVIDKFPISRPNLTFSTLTVSNMSPEDSSIYLCSVGSSSDTEAFFGQGTRLTVV.

The chain uses TRBV6-5 and TRBJ1-1; the D gene is possibly TRBD1 (5 bases). This CDR3 contains 14 residues. In germline, CDR1 is MNHEY, CDR2 SVGAGI. Trimming shortened V by 5 bases and J by 0 bases, and 10 bases separated the two germline ends. The CDR3, as DNA: TGTGCCAGCAGTCGCGACAGCATGAACACTGAAGCTTTCTTT. Protein sequence: CASSRDSMNTEAFF.

V is TRBV15 and J is TRBJ2-2; D may be TRBD2 (6 bases). Deletions cut 1 base from V and 6 bases from J, with 12 bases between. Germline-derived CDR1 and CDR2 are LNHNV and YYDKDF (reference sequence). The CDR3 is 15 residues long. CDR3 protein: CATSRGGRPPGELFF. CDR3 DNA: TGTGCCACCAGCAGAGGTGGGAGGCCCCCCGGGGAGCTGTTTTTT.

This chain links TRBV7-2 with TRBJ2-3, with a tentative D call TRBD1 (5 bases). The CDR3 contains 17 residues. The V end lost 1 base, the J end lost 1 base, and 15 bases lay between the germline ends. Germline V gene data show CDR1 as SGHTA and CDR2 as FQGNSA. The CDR3 region has the DNA TGTGCCAGCAGCTTAGGGGTTAGGGGATCCCGCACAGATACGCAGTATTTT. This codes for CASSLGVRGSRTDTQYF.

In DNA, the CDR3 is TGTGCCAGCAGTTACAACAGGGGCAGGGGGCAATCACCCCTCCACTTT. Its protein product is CASSYNRGRGQSPLHF. The chain links TRBV28 to TRBJ1-6, with 8 nucleotides matching TRBD1. The V gene end was trimmed by 4 bases and the J gene end by 10 bases; junction bases not matched to a gene: 12. Germline CDR1 is MDHEN and CDR2 is SYDVKM. CDR3 size: 16 residues.

The V and J genes are TRBV7-8 and TRBJ1-3; D perhaps matches TRBD1 (5 bases). Germline CDR1 and CDR2: SGHVS and FQNEAQ. The V gene lost 10 bases and the J gene lost 0 bases, with 13 bases spanning the gap. The CDR3 sequence is 14 residues long. The CDR3 region is CATTSGGSGNTIYF. CDR3 nucleotide sequence: TGTGCCACCACCTCGGGGGGCTCTGGAAACACCATATATTTT.